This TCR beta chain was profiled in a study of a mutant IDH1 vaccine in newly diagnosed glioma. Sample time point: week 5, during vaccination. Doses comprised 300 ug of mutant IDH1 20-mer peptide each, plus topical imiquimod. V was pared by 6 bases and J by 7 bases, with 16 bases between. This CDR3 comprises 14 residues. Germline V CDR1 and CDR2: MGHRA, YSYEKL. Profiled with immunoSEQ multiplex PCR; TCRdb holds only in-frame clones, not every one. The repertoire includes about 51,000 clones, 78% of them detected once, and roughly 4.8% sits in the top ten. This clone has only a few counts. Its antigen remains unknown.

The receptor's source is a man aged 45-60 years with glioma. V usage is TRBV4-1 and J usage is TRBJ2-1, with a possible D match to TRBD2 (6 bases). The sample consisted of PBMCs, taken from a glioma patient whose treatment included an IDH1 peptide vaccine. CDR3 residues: CASSRGLDGNEQFF. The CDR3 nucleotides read TGCGCCAGCAGTCGGGGACTTGACGGGAATGAGCAGTTCTTC.